A selection of T cell receptor beta chains follows, all from one sample in a study of blood T cell repertoires in COVID-19. Sequencing was performed with immunoSEQ multiplex PCR; in TCRdb, only in-frame clones are kept and a portion is missing. The repertoire holds about 190,000 clones, with about 89% as singletons. Sequencing was performed on peripheral blood. The receptors derive from a man between 35 and 55 years old with acute or convalescent COVID-19. Each CDR3 is given with its conserved first and last residue.

>TRBV19
CASSIGTRTDAGELFF
>TRBV7-2
CASSLAQGASGYTF
>TRBV12-3/TRBV12-4
CASSTRGAGYTF
>TRBV19
CASSILRNTEAFF
>TRBV7-2
CASSLDRGTDTQYF
>TRBV12-3/TRBV12-4
CASSLGGLYEQYF
>TRBV5-1
CASSFRGPQETQYF
>TRBV2
CASSGQFQPQHF
>TRBV4-2
CASSPDRGLGANVLTF
>TRBV6-2/TRBV6-3
CASSTVVSNYEQYF
>TRBV6-5
CASSYSGPGYGYTF
>TRBV19
CASTRSLAITEAFF
>TRBV9
CASSPGTDLHQPQHF
>TRBV10-3
CAIGGGRGEQFF
>TRBV27
CASTGGTGTYEQYF
>TRBV6-4
CASSAGHRSYNEQFF
>TRBV4-2
CASSQDGRGGGGSIQYF
>TRBV19
CASSMRRDYNEKLFF
>TRBV5-4
CASSSYGQWNEQFF
>TRBV15
CATSRSANTGELFF